This T cell receptor beta chain was sequenced for a study of T cell responses to AZD1222 COVID-19 vaccine. Findings of the study overall: Researchers took repertoire samples only after the peak T cell response had come. The reported proportion of spike-specific TCRs targeting unmutated variant regions was nearly half. A mostly white British donor set with more females was recruited, and clonal diversity was possibly underestimated.

CDR3 length: 14 residues. V was pared by 1 base and J by 4 bases, with 8 bases between. Per germline, CDR1 MDHEN and CDR2 SYDVKM. Profiling relied on immunoSEQ multiplex PCR, and the TCRdb table lists in-frame clones only, not all of them. The sample has 75,000 to 90,000 clones; approximately 85% are singletons. Analysis merged second doses at about 4 or about 12 weeks. Worth noting for this clone: What it binds is unknown.

The sequence derives from an adult who received the AZD1222 COVID-19 vaccine. The chain employs TRBV28 and TRBJ1-3; tentative D call: TRBD1 (6 bases). The sequenced sample was peripheral blood, obtained 28 days after the second AZD1222 dose. CDR3 protein: CASSLSGAGNTIYF. The CDR3 region has the DNA TGTGCCAGCAGTTTATCAGGGGCAGGAAACACCATATATTTT.